This T cell receptor (beta chain) was recorded in a study of T cells in Graves' hyperthyroidism and ophthalmopathy. Amplification yielded TCR beta CDR3 regions, with RNA transcripts as the source. The HTBI primer set served for first-round RT-PCR of the TCR CDR3. A single record per CDR3 protein comes from TCRdb applying MiXCR to the multiplex PCR reads. There are 660,000 or so distinct CDR3 sequences in the sample; over 40% occur only once, and less than 8.5% lies in the top ten. General study findings and limits: From stable hyperthyroidism, ophthalmopathy was set apart by a 13 V-J model. The model made its ophthalmopathy prediction, and onset followed a median around 6.9 months later.

About this clonotype: The antigen is undetermined.

Patients were excluded because of uncontrolled infection, other autoimmune disease, pregnancy or lactation. The sequenced sample was peripheral blood or thyroid tissue (not recorded which). The receptor was derived from an adult man with Graves' disease, either hyperthyroidism or ophthalmopathy (not recorded which).

The CDR3 DNA reads TGTGCCAGCAGTGGATACGGAGGAGGGGTTAGTGAAAAACTGTTTTTT. Protein product: CASSGYGGGVSEKLFF. The J gene is TRBJ1-4, the V gene TRBV2, with a tentative D call TRBD1 (5 bases). V was clipped by 4 bases and J by 7 bases, with 19 bases between them. CDR3 size: 16 residues. Germline V gene data show CDR1 as SNHLY and CDR2 as FYNNEI.